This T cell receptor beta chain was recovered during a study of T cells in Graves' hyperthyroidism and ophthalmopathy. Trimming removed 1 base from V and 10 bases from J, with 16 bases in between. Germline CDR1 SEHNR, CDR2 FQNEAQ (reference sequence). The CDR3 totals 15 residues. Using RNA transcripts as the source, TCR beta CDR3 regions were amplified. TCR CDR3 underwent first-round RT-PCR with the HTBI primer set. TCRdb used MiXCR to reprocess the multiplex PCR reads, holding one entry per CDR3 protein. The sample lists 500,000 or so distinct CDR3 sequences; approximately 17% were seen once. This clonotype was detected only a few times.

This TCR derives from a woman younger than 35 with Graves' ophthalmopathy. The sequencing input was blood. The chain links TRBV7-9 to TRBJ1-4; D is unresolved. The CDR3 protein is CASSLGGSPPGKLFF. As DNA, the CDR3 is TGTGCCAGCAGCTTAGGAGGGTCGCCCCCTGGAAAACTGTTTTTT.